This TCR beta chain comes out of a study of Graves' ophthalmopathy and Graves' hyperthyroidism (dated by TCRdb to the late 2010s). Some background on the complete study: Peripheral blood was collected at initial diagnosis, before any treatment. The study used TCR beta repertoire signatures to distinguish Graves' ophthalmopathy from Graves' hyperthyroidism and to predict progression to ophthalmopathy. In total, 135 blood samples were TCR-sequenced: around 42 ophthalmopathy, about 75 hyperthyroidism and some 17 hyperthyroidism-to-ophthalmopathy patients. To explore V-J signatures distinguishing ophthalmopathy from hyperthyroidism, a discovery set of 100 patients (about 41 ophthalmopathy, 55 to 60 stable hyperthyroidism) was enrolled. An independent validation cohort was composed of 18 hyperthyroidism patients and more than 15 patients who later progressed from hyperthyroidism to ophthalmopathy. In over five hyperthyroidism patients, T-cell repertoires of thyroid tissue and blood were compared. Following sample collection, hyperthyroidism patients were given methimazole at a starting dose of 30 mg daily, and ophthalmopathy patients were given high-dose intravenous methylprednisolone.

TCR beta CDR3 regions were amplified from RNA transcripts for repertoire sequencing. A first-round RT-PCR used HTBI primers with the Qiagen OneStep RT-PCR kit, followed by a second-round multiplex PCR, size selection and purification. The libraries underwent paired-end sequencing with 100 bp reads on an Illumina HiSeq2000. On the authors' methods: Reads were processed with SOAPnuke, discarding reads with adapters, uncalled bases, mean Phred below 15, or no exact constant-primer or identifier match. High-quality paired reads were merged with COPE v1.2.5. Clonotypes were defined as unique nucleotide sequences and were aligned to IMGT TRB V, D and J references using MiTCR v1.1. Only V-J combinations with frequency above 0.0001 were analysed, covering more than 99% of repertoires. For each V-J combination, a TCR clonal expansion and chaos score was defined as F50 clonal expansion divided by the chaos observed in the TCRdist matrix. Welch's t-statistics and random forest were used to reduce the features to about 12 V-J combinations, which were then used as input to a naive Bayes classifier. The similarity between thyroid and blood repertoires was quantified using the Morisita-Horn index. The public sequencing data were trimmed at Q25 with fastp and processed into clonotypes with MiXCR by TCRdb, which kept only in-frame beta chains. CDR3 protein duplicates are merged, each entry listing the most common genes and DNA. The V and J calls were not made by the authors but by TCRdb's processing. The sample table lists about 390,000 distinct CDR3 sequences, 17% of them with a count of one. The biggest ten clones account for roughly 2.3% of the sample.

This clonotype was seen ten or more times. Its antigen target is currently unknown. The sample holds no much larger clone one base away, and base qualities are not on file. Hyperthyroidism was considered stable if no progression to ophthalmopathy occurred within 18 months of follow-up. Hyperthyroidism patients were newly diagnosed, were aged 18 to 65 years, and had a disease duration under 2 months. Patients were excluded if they had other autoimmune diseases, uncontrolled infections, pregnancy or lactation. Clinical symptoms, serum thyroxine, TRAb, thyroid ultrasound and orbital computed tomography formed the basis of the diagnosis. Using Ficoll-Paque density gradient centrifugation, PBMCs were isolated from roughly 9.2 ml of fresh peripheral blood. Trizol reagent was used to extract the total RNA, and its quality was then checked on an Agilent 2100 Bioanalyzer. General findings and caveats noted by the study authors: Sample size was not predetermined statistically, and investigators were not blinded to group allocation. Most expanded thyroid clonotypes with a frequency above 0.001 also appeared in blood, which suggests that blood repertoires may reflect the immune response in the thyroid. In cross-validation, the 13-signature model distinguished ophthalmopathy from stable hyperthyroidism with 85% to 90% sensitivity and approximately 81% specificity, and in the test set the corresponding values were about 80% and 75%. In validation, the model predicted ophthalmopathy progression with about 70% sensitivity and less than 80% specificity; some 13 predicted patients were CT-confirmed with GO in a median of approximately 6.5 months.

Sequencing used peripheral blood. The origin of this receptor is an adult woman with stable Graves' hyperthyroidism.

The DNA is TGTGCCAGCAGTCCGCCTGGGGATGGCTACACCTTC. Its translation is CASSPPGDGYTF. The chain employs TRBV28 and TRBJ1-2, with the identity of the D gene unclear. The CDR3 contains 12 residues, cysteine and phenylalanine counted. Here the CDR3 DNA is all that survives: 36 bases in frame from base 1. In the germline V gene, CDR1 corresponds to MDHEN and CDR2 to SYDVKM. The trim is 5 bases for V and 6 bases for J, with a gap of 10 bases between the germline ends.